This T cell receptor beta chain originates from a study of molecular identifiers for immune sequencing clone quantification. Broader study findings: Clone sizes could be underestimated for highly expanded clones when identical TCR molecules share a barcode.

Naive CD8 T cells underwent sorting with the CD8+CD4-CCR7+CD45RA+ definition. Many counts were recorded for this clonotype. Its antigen is not known. TCRdb used MiXCR to reprocess the PCR reads, holding one entry per CDR3 protein. The sample has approximately 670,000 distinct CDR3 sequences, just under 20% seen once. From germline, CDR1 is LGHDT and CDR2 YNNKEL (reference sequence). The CDR3 is made up of 16 amino acids. With V trimmed by 3 bases and J by 10 bases, 15 bases remained unmatched. The sequence was collected from a human donor in good health. Some libraries in this study had Jurkat cell RNA spiked in. What was sequenced was naive CD8+ T cells from blood, with Jurkat cell RNA spiked in. The subset: FACS-sorted CD8+CD4-CCR7+CD45RA+ naive T cells. The chain couples TRBV3-1 to TRBJ2-1, with 7 bases fitting TRBD2. The CDR3 spells CASSHQGLGGLWEQFF. CDR3 nucleotides: TGTGCCAGCAGCCACCAAGGTTTGGGAGGGCTCTGGGAGCAGTTCTTC.